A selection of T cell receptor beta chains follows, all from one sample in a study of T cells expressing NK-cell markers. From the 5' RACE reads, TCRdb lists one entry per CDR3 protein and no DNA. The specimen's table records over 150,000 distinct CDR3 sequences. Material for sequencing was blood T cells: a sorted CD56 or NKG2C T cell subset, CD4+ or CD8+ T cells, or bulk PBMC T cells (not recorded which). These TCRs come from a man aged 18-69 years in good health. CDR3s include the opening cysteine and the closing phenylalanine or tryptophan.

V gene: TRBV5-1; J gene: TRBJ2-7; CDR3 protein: CASSGALAVYEQYF
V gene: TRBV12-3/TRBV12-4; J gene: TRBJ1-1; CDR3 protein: CASTFSKNTEAFF
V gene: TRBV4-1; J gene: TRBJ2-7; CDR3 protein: CASSQDQGQGPEYF
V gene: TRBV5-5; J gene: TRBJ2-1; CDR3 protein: CASSLGPDPEWSYNEQFF
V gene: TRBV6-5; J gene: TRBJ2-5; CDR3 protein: CASSYSGGEKTQYF
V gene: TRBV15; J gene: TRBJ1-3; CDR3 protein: CATRTGTGDPGNTIYF
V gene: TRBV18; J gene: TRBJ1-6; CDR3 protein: CASSAKHRDLTSPLHF
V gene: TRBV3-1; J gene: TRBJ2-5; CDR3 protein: CASSQGMNLDQETQYF
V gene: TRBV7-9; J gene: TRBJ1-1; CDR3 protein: CASSSQGGGEAFF
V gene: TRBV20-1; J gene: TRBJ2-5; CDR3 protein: CSARLIQGSLGSETQYF
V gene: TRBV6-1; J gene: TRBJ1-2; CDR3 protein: CASTSGVDYGYTF
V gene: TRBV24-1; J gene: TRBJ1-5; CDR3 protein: CATSDPETGDSQPQHF
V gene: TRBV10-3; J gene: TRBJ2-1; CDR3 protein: CAISVGANEQFF
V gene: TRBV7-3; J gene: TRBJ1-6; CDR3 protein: CASSWTGVGSPLHF
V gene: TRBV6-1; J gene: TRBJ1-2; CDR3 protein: CASSESPGAGYGYTF
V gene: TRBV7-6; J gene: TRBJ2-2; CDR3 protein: CASSLGFGQGIAGELFF
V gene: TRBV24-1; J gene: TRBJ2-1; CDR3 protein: CATAQGPWGEQFF
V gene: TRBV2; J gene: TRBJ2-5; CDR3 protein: CASLRLGQETQYF
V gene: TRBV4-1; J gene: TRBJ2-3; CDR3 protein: CASSQDGAGGLNTQYF
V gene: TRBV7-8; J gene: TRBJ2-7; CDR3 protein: CASSLGPMGYEQYF
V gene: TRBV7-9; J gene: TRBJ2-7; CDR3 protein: CASSLGGGKMYEQYF
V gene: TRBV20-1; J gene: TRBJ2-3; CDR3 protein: CSARDPASDLGTQYF
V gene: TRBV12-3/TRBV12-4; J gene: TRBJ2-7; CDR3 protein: CASEGGAGEQYF
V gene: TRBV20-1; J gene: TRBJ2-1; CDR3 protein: CSASEDRDPGKQFF
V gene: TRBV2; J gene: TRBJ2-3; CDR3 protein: CASSDGSGGPDTDTQYF
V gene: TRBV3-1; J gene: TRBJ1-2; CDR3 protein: CASNPRTGANYGYTF
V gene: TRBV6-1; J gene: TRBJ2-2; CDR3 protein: CASSWGQQNTGELFF
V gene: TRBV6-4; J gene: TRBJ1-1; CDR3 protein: CASSRTGGVTEAFF
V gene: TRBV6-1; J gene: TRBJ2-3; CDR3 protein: CASILAGADTQYF
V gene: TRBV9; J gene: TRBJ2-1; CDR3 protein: CASSDGYIGGGNEQFF
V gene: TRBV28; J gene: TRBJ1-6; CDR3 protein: CASSYPEVSTPLHF
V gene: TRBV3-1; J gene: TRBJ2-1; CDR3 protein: CASSLRPALYNEQFF
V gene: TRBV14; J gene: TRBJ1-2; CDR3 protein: CASSQGYYGYTF
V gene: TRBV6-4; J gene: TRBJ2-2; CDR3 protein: CASSDSRDYPTGELFF
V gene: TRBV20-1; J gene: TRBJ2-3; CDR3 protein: CSAGSPGHEQNTDTQYF
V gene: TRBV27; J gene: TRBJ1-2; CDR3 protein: CASSLSLKYGYTF
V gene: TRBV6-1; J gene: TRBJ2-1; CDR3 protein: CASSGGPGGAYNEQFF
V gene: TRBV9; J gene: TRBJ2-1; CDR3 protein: CASSPPEHNEQFF
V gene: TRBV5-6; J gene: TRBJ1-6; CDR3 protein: CASSLLSSYNSPLHF
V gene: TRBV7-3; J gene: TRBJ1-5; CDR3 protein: CASSLTGGANQPQHF
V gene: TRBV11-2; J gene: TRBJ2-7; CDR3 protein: CASSLVDWEQYF
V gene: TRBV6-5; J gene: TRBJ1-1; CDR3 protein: CASSYSLRGLAEAFF
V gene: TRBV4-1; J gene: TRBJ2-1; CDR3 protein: CASSQEGPSSYNEQFF
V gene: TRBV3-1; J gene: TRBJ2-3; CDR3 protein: CASSQMERGASTDTQYF
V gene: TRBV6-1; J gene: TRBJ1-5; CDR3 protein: CASSQTGSSNQPQHF
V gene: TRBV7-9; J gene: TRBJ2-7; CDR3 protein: CATGQGYEQYF
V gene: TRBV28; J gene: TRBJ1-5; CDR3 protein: CASSAGSYSNQPQHF
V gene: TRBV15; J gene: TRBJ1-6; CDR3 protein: CATSRDVTGGDSPLHF
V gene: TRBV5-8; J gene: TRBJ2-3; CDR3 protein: CASSRGLAVTDTQYF
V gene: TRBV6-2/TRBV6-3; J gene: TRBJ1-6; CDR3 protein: CASSYRDFLNSPLHF
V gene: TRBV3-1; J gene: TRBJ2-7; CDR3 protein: CASSQDRLAGTYEQYF
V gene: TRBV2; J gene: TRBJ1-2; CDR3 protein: CASRAIRDGSYGYTF
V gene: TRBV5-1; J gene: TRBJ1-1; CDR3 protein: CASSLYAPTEAFF
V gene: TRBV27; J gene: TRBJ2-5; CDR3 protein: CASSFGREETQYF
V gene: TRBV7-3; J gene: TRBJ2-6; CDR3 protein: CASSLGAGVPGANVLTF
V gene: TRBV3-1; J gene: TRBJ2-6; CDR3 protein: CASSLERASGVLSGANVLTF